These 26 T cell receptor beta chains came from one sample sequenced in a study of blood T cell repertoires in COVID-19. Clones were sequenced by immunoSEQ multiplex PCR, and TCRdb holds only the in-frame ones, with some missing. The sample consists of 90,000 to 150,000 clones, around 86% of them appearing once. The sequenced sample was peripheral blood. The origin of the receptors is a man of 80 years or more with acute or convalescent COVID-19.

This sequence joins TRBV7-3 and TRBJ1-6, with 11 bases identical to TRBD1. The germline CDR1 and CDR2 sequences are SGHTA and FQGTGA. Trimming removed 5 bases from V and 10 bases from J; junction bases left unmatched: 4. The CDR3 has 14 residues. DNA for the CDR3: TGTGCCAGCAGCCGGACAGGGGGCTCGTCACCCCTCCACTTT. Protein: CASSRTGGSSPLHF.

The rearrangement links TRBV9 to TRBJ1-4; D gene unclear. The germline CDR1 and CDR2 sequences are SGDLS and YYNGEE. The CDR3 runs to 15 residues. V shed 2 bases and J shed 0 bases, with 8 bases lying between them. The CDR3 sequence: CASSVLGTTNEKLFF. In DNA form, the CDR3 reads TGTGCCAGCAGCGTCCTCGGGACAACTAATGAAAAACTGTTTTTT.

The CDR3 spells CASSTSAGGNQPQHF. DNA of the CDR3: TGTGCCAGCAGTACCAGCGCAGGGGGGAATCAGCCCCAGCATTTT. The J gene is TRBJ1-5, the V gene TRBV6-5; TRBD1 matches 7 bases. V lost 5 bases and J lost 4; bases outside the gene matches: 8. The CDR3 loop spans 15 amino acids. The germline CDR1 and CDR2 sequences are MNHEY and SVGAGI.

The gene calls are TRBV21-1 and TRBJ1-6. TRBV21-1 is annotated as a pseudogene. CDR3 size: 11 residues. As DNA, the CDR3 is TGTGCCAGCCTGAGGGATTCACCCCTCCACTTT. Translating gives CASLRDSPLHF.

The chain carries TRBV11-2 and TRBJ2-1, with 8 nucleotides matching TRBD2. The junction had 3 bases not matched to a gene; V was cut back by 2 bases and J by 3 bases. The CDR3 is 15 amino acids. The germline gives CDR1 SGHAT, CDR2 FQNNGV. CDR3 protein: CASSLTGGLYNEQFF. CDR3 bases: TGTGCCAGCAGCTTAACGGGGGGGCTCTACAATGAGCAGTTCTTC.

The chain joins TRBV27 to TRBJ1-3; the D gene is possibly TRBD1 (6 bases). This CDR3 has 16 amino acids. Germline V gene lookup returns CDR1 MNHEY and CDR2 SMNVEV (reference sequence). Trimming took 5 bases from V and 3 from J, leaving 17 bases between them. CDR3 amino acids: CASSIKPGVSGNTIYF. The CDR3 DNA follows: TGTGCCAGCAGTATAAAACCAGGGGTCAGTGGAAACACCATATATTTT.

In this sample, this clone turned up a few times. J is TRBJ2-3 and V is TRBV27, with 10 bases fitting TRBD1. The CDR3 length is 15 residues. Trimming cost V 8 bases and J 2 bases; bases outside gene matches: 7. The germline CDR1 and CDR2 sequences are MNHEY and SMNVEV (reference sequence). The CDR3, as DNA: TGTGCCAGCTCCAGGACAGGGGGAGACACAGATACGCAGTATTTT. It is translated as CASSRTGGDTDTQYF.

The sample holds one count of this clone. The V call is TRBV28, the J call TRBJ2-7; TRBD2 matches at 7 bases. CDR3 length: 15 amino acids. CDR1 is MDHEN and CDR2 is SYDVKM in the germline V gene. With V trimmed by 6 bases and J by 0 bases, 8 bases remained unmatched. The CDR3 is CASRPASGGSYEQYF. The CDR3, as DNA: TGTGCCAGCAGACCCGCCTCGGGAGGCTCCTACGAGCAGTACTTC.

V and J are TRBV7-2 and TRBJ1-4; TRBD1 matches 7 bases. Germline V gives CDR1 SGHTA, CDR2 FQGNSA. After removal of 4 bases from V and 4 bases from J, the junction contained 6 bases not matched to a gene. The CDR3 has 15 amino acids. The CDR3 here is CASSSAGQLNEKLFF. CDR3 nucleotide sequence: TGTGCCAGCAGCTCAGCGGGACAGCTTAATGAAAAACTGTTTTTT.

With regard to this clone: This sample also contains other DNA sequences that code for the same CDR3. The genes are TRBV3-1 (or the pseudogene TRBV3-2) and TRBJ1-5, with 9 bases identical to TRBD1. The V and J ends lost 3 bases and 7 bases, in that order; junction bases with no gene match: 4. The CDR3 totals 14 residues. Germline CDR1 reads LGHDT; CDR2 reads YNNKEL (reference sequence). As DNA, the CDR3 is TGTGCCAGCAGCCAGGGACAGGGTGGGCAGCCCCAGCATTTT. Its translation: CASSQGQGGQPQHF.

The chain uses TRBV7-3 and TRBJ1-1; the D gene is possibly TRBD1 (6 bases). The CDR3 runs 14 residues. V gave up 4 bases and J gave up 2 bases, with 11 bases separating them. From germline, CDR1 is SGHTA and CDR2 FQGTGA. CDR3 sequence: CASSSDSLNTEAFF. Written as DNA, the CDR3 is TGTGCCAGCAGCTCGGACAGCCTTAACACTGAAGCTTTCTTT.

This clone appeared a single time. The chain combines TRBV19 with TRBJ2-5; possibly TRBD1 for D (6 bases). Germline CDR1 LNHDA, CDR2 SQIVND (reference sequence). Between the trimmed V and J ends, which lost 10 bases and 1 base, there was a span of 13 bases. This CDR3 contains 13 residues. CDR3 coding DNA: TGTGCCACCTCAAGGGGGTTCCAAGAGACCCAGTACTTC. Translated, it gives CATSRGFQETQYF.

This chain uses TRBV7-9 with TRBJ1-2; D unresolved. Per germline, CDR1 SEHNR and CDR2 FQNEAQ (reference sequence). V dropped 4 bases and J dropped 0 bases, with 15 bases sitting between them. The CDR3 is 16 residues long. The CDR3 protein is CASSYLRDTTNYGYTF. The CDR3 nucleotides are TGTGCCAGCAGCTACCTCCGGGATACGACTAACTATGGCTACACCTTC.

The gene calls are TRBV3-1 (or the pseudogene TRBV3-2) and TRBJ1-2; D gene uncertain. The germline V gene encodes CDR1 LGHDT and CDR2 YNNKEL (reference sequence). Trimming removed 0 bases at V and 4 bases at J, with 15 bases between. This CDR3 contains 16 residues. The CDR3 spells CASSQDFPGTSYGYTF. As DNA, the CDR3 is TGTGCCAGCAGCCAAGACTTCCCGGGTACCAGCTATGGCTACACCTTC.

This clone appeared a single time. The V gene is TRBV9, the J gene TRBJ2-5; D may be TRBD2 (8 bases). CDR3 length: 12 amino acids. Per germline, CDR1 SGDLS and CDR2 YYNGEE. Deletions cut 4 bases from V and 13 bases from J, with 17 bases between. The CDR3 spells CASSSGGTRRYF. The CDR3 nucleotides are TGTGCCAGCAGCTCAGGGGGGACTAGGAGGTACTTC.

The chain links TRBV21-1 to TRBJ1-5. TRBV21-1 is tagged as a pseudogene. The CDR3 is made up of 17 amino acids. CDR3 sequence: CASSNFRAQGGNQPQHF. As DNA, the CDR3 is TGTGCCAGCAGCAACTTCCGGGCCCAGGGAGGGAATCAGCCCCAGCATTTT.

V and J are TRBV5-1 and TRBJ1-1; tentatively, D is TRBD1 (5 bases). This CDR3 has 13 amino acids. The V gene lost 6 bases and the J gene lost 5 bases, with 14 bases spanning the gap. Germline V lookup: CDR1 SGHRS, CDR2 YFSETQ. CDR3 region: CASNGAIGTEAFF. DNA of the CDR3: TGCGCCAGCAATGGGGCGATCGGGACTGAAGCTTTCTTT. The whole variable domain, remainder taken from reference TRBV5-1 and TRBJ1-1, is KAGVTQTPRYLIKTRGQQVTLSCSPISGHRSVSWYQQTPGQGLQFLFEYFSETQRNKGNFPGRFSGRQFSNSRSEMNVSTLELGDSALYLCASNGAIGTEAFFGQGTRLTVV.

CDR3 sequence reads: CASSPRSSGNTIYF. CDR3 sequence (DNA): TGTGCCAGTAGTCCGAGGAGCTCTGGAAACACCATATATTTT. The chain has TRBV19 and TRBJ1-3, with D hard to call. Germline CDR1 reads LNHDA; CDR2 reads SQIVND (reference sequence). This CDR3 has 14 residues. The V end was cut by 5 bases, the J end by 0 bases, with 8 bases between.

The V and J genes are TRBV6-2 or TRBV6-3 and TRBJ1-1, with 7 bases aligning to TRBD1. Germline V gives CDR1 MNHEY, CDR2 SVGEGT. V lost 5 bases, J lost 1 base, and 4 bases stayed unmatched. The CDR3 is 14 residues long. CDR3 region: CASSDRTGNTEAFF. The CDR3 DNA is TGTGCCAGCAGTGACCGGACAGGGAACACTGAAGCTTTCTTT.

Only a few counts were recorded for this clone. The rearrangement uses TRBV28 and TRBJ2-2; 10 nucleotides match TRBD2. V trimming: 1 base; J trimming: 7 bases; junction bases outside the gene matches: 6. The CDR3 loop spans 16 amino acids. Germline-derived CDR1 and CDR2 are MDHEN and SYDVKM. The CDR3 region is CASSLFSGRRNGELFF. CDR3 bases: TGTGCCAGCAGTTTATTTAGCGGGAGGAGGAACGGGGAGCTGTTTTTT.

The chain uses TRBV7-3 and TRBJ2-7, with TRBD2 as a possible D gene (5 bases). This CDR3 has 13 residues. Germline V gives CDR1 SGHTA, CDR2 FQGTGA. Trimming removed 8 bases at V and 2 bases at J, with 13 bases between. CDR3 sequence: CASARERAYEQYF. The DNA of the CDR3 is TGTGCCAGCGCGAGGGAAAGGGCCTACGAGCAGTACTTC.

The chain links TRBV27 to TRBJ2-3; a weak D match, TRBD1 (6 bases). CDR1 and CDR2 from the germline V gene are MNHEY and SMNVEV (reference sequence). V was cut by 2 bases and J by 7 bases, with 22 bases left in between. This CDR3 contains 17 residues. DNA of the CDR3: TGTGCCAGCAGTTTACGGGGAACAGGGTTTCCCCCTTATACGCAGTATTTT. Translation: CASSLRGTGFPPYTQYF.

The rearrangement joins TRBV6-6 to TRBJ2-1; tentative D call: TRBD1 (6 bases). Trimming took 10 bases from V and 6 from J, leaving 19 bases between them. CDR1 and CDR2 from the germline V gene are MNHNY and SVGAGI (reference sequence). This CDR3 region has 14 residues. CDR3 DNA sequence: TGTGCCACCCATGGGGGCGGTAAGGCCAATGAGCAGTTCTTC. Its translation: CATHGGGKANEQFF.

The chain joins TRBV5-4 to TRBJ2-5; possibly TRBD1 for D (6 bases). The CDR3 spans 14 residues. Germline CDR1 reads SGHNT; CDR2 reads YYREEE (reference sequence). V lost 2 bases, J lost 0 bases, and 8 bases lay in between. The CDR3 DNA follows: TGTGCCAGCAGCTTCCGGGACAACCAAGAGACCCAGTACTTC. It yields the protein CASSFRDNQETQYF.

The genes are TRBV20-1 and TRBJ2-5; D ambiguous. Trimming removed 0 bases from V and 9 bases from J, with 8 bases in between. Germline-derived CDR1 and CDR2 are DFQATT and SNEGSKA (reference sequence). The CDR3 totals 11 residues. The CDR3 DNA sequence: TGCAGTGCTAGAGATTCAGTGGCCCAGTACTTC. Translated: CSARDSVAQYF.

This clone has just one count. The rearrangement joins TRBV5-1 to TRBJ2-5, with D maybe TRBD2 (5 bases). The V and J ends lost 4 bases and 1 base respectively, with 11 bases between them. Germline V gene sequence: CDR1 SGHRS, CDR2 YFSETQ. There are 14 residues in the CDR3. In nucleotides, the CDR3 is TGCGCCAGCAGCCGGGATCGGGGCCAAGAGACCCAGTACTTC. Amino acid sequence: CASSRDRGQETQYF.